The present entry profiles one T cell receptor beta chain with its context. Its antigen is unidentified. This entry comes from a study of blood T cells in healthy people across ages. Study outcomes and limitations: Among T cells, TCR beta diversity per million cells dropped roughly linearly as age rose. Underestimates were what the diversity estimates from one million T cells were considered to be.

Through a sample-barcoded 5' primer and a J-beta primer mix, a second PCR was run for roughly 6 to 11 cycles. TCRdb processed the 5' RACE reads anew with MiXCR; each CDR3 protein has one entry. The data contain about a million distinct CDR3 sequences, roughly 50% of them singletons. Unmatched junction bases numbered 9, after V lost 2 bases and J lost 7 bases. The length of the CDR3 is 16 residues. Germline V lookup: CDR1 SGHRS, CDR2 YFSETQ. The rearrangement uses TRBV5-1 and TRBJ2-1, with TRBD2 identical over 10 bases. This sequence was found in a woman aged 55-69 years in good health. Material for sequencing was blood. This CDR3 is CASSFPRLAGGNEQFF. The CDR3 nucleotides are TGCGCCAGCAGCTTCCCGCGACTAGCGGGTGGGAATGAGCAGTTCTTC.